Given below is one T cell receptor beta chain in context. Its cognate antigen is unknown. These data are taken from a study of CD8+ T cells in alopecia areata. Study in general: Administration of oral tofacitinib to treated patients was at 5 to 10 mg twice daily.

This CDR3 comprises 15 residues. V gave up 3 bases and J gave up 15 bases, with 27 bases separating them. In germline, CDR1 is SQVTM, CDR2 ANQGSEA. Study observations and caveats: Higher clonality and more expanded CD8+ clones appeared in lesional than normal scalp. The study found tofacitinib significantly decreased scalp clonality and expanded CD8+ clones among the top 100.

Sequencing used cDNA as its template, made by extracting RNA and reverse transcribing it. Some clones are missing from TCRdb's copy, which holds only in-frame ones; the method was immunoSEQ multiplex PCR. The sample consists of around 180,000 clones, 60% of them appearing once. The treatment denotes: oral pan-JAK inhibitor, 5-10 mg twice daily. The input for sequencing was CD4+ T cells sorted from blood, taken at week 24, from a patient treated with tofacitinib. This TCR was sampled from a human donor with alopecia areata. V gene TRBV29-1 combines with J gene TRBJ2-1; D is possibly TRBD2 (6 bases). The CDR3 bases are TGCAGCGTTGAGAGCGTGGCGGGAACCACCACGGTGCGGTTCTTC. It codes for CSVESVAGTTTVRFF.